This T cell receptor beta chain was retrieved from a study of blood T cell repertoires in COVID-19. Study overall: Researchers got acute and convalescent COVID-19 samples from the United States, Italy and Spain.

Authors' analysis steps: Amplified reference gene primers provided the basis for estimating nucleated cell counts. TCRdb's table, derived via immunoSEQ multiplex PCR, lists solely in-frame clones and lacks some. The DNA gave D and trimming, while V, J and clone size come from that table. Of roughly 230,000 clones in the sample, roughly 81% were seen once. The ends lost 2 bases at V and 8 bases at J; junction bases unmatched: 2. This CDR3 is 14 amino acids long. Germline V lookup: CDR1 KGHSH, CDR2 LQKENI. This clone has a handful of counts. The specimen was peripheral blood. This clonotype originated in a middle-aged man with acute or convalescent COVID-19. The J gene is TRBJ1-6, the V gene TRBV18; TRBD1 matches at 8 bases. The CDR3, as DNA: TGTGCCAGCTCACCAATGGACAGGGATTCACCCCTCCACTTT. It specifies CASSPMDRDSPLHF.